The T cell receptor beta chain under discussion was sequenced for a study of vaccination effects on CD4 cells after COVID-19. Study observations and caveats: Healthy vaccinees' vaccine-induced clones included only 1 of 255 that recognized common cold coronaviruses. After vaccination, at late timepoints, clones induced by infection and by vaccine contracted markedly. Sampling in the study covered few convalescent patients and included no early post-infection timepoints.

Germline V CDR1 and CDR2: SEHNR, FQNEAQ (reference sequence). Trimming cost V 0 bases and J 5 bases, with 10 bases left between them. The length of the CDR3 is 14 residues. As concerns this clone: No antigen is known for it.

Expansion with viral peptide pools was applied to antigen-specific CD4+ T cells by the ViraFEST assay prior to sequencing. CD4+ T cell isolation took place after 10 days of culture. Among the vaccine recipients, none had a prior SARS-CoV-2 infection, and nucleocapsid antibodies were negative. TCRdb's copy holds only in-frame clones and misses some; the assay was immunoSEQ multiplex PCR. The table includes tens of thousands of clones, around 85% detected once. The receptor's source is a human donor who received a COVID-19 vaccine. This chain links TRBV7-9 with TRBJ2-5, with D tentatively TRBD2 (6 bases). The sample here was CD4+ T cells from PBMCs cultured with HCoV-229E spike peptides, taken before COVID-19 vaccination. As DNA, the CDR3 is TGTGCCAGCAGCTTAGCCGGGAGTGGGGAGACCCAGTACTTC. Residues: CASSLAGSGETQYF.